These 2 T cell receptor beta chains originate from one sample sequenced in a study of T cell changes during pregnancy in multiple sclerosis. The data were produced by immunoSEQ multiplex PCR, yet TCRdb's version contains in-frame clones alone and is incomplete. Of approximately 84,000 clones in the sample, about 94% are singletons; the top ten hold 2.5%. Specimen: peripheral blood, collected in the third trimester of pregnancy. The receptors originated from a female donor with multiple sclerosis, enrolled in a pregnancy study.

V is TRBV7-3 and J is TRBJ2-3; TRBD2 agrees at 9 bases. The ends lost 5 bases at V and 3 bases at J; junction bases unmatched: 9. Per germline, CDR1 SGHTA and CDR2 FQGTGA. The CDR3 contains 16 residues. In DNA form, the CDR3 reads TGTGCCAGCAGCCCTACCCTGCGGGGGGGAACAGATACGCAGTATTTT. Protein product: CASSPTLRGGTDTQYF. Based on the CDR3 plus reference TRBV7-3 and TRBJ2-3, the full variable domain is GAGVSQTPSNKVTEKGKYVELRCDPISGHTALYWYRQSLGQGPEFLIYFQGTGAADDSGLPNDRFFAVRPEGSVSTLKIQRTERGDSAVYLCASSPTLRGGTDTQYFGPGTRLTVL.

The chain recombines TRBV27 with TRBJ2-5; TRBD2 aligns across 7 bases. The CDR3 is 16 amino acids. V lost 5 bases and J lost 2; bases outside the gene matches: 11. CDR1 is MNHEY, CDR2 SMNVEV, per germline (reference sequence). The CDR3 region has the DNA TGTGCCAGCAGTCCCTCGGCGGGGGAATTACAAGAGACCCAGTACTTC. It specifies CASSPSAGELQETQYF.